This T cell receptor beta chain was obtained from a study of T cell responses to AZD1222 COVID-19 vaccine. Whole-study results and caveats: Spike-specific TCR depth and breadth grew after two AZD1222 doses. Donors in the cohort were predominantly white British and more often female, and clonal diversity was possibly underestimated.

Details on this clone: No antigen is known for it.

Trimming stripped 4 bases from V and 3 bases from J, with 9 bases between. CDR1 is MRHNA and CDR2 is SNTAGT in the germline V gene. The CDR3 extends over 13 amino acids. Combined were second doses at about 4 or about 12 weeks. Produced via immunoSEQ multiplex PCR; TCRdb's table is partial and in-frame only. The sample shows around 200,000 clones, under 95% of them seen only once. Specimen: peripheral blood, collected 28 days after the second AZD1222 dose. The receptor comes from an adult who received the AZD1222 COVID-19 vaccine. The J gene is TRBJ1-1, the V gene TRBV6-4; D may be TRBD1 (6 bases). CDR3 sequence reads: CASSVYRDTEAFF. CDR3 bases: TGTGCCAGCAGTGTTTACAGGGACACTGAAGCTTTCTTT.